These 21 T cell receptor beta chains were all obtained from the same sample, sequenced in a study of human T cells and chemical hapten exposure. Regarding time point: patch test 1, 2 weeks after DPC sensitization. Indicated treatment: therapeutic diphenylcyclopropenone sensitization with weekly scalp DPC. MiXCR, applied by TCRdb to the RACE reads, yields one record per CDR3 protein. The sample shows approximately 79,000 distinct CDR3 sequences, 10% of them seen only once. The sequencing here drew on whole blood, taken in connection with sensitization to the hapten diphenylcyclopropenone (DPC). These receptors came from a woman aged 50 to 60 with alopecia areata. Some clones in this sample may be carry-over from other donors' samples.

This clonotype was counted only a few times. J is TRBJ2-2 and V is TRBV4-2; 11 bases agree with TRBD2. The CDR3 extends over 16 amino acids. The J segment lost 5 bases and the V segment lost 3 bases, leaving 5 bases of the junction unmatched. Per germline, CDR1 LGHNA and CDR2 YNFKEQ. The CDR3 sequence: CASSQGLAVGTGELFF. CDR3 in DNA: TGTGCCAGCAGCCAGGGACTAGCGGTCGGGACCGGGGAGCTGTTTTTT.

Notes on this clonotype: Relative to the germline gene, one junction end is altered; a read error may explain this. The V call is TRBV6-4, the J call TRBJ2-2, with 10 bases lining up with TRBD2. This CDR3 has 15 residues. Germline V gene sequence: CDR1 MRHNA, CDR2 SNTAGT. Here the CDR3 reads CASSDGLADSGGLFF. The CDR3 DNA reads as TGTGCCAGCAGTGACGGACTAGCGGATTCCGGGGGGCTGTTTTTT.

CDR3 coding DNA: TGTGCCAGCAGCCCCTGGGACAGGACCTACGAGCAGTACTTC. Its protein is CASSPWDRTYEQYF. This chain joins TRBV3-1 and TRBJ2-7; 8 bases are shared with TRBD1. Trimming took 4 bases from V and 2 from J; bases not matched to a gene: 4. This CDR3 contains 14 residues. Germline V gene data show CDR1 as LGHDT and CDR2 as YNNKEL (reference sequence).

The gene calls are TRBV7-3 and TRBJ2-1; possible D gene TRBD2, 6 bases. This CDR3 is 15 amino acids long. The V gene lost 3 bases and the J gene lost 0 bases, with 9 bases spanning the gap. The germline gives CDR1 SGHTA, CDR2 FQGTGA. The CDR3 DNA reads TGTGCCAGCAGCTTGACTAGGACCTCCTACAATGAGCAGTTCTTC. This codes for CASSLTRTSYNEQFF.

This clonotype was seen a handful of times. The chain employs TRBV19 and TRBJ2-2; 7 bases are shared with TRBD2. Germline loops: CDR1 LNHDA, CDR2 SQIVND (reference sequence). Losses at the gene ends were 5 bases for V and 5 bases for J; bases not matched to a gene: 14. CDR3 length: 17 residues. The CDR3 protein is CASSGSRRERRTGELFF. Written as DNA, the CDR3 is TGTGCCAGTAGTGGGTCGCGGCGGGAGCGTAGGACCGGGGAGCTGTTTTTT.

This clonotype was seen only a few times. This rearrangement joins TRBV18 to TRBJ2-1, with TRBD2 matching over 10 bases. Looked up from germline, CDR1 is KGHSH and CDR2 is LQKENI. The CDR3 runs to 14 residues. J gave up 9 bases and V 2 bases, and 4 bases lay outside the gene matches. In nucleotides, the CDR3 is TGTGCCAGCTCACCAGTAGCGGGAGGAACTGAGCAGTTCTTC. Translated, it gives CASSPVAGGTEQFF.

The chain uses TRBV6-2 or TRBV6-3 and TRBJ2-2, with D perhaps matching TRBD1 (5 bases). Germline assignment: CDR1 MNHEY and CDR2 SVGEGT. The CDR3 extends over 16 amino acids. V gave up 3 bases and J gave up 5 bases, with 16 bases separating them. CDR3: CASSYVSGKVTGELFF. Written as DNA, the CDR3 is TGTGCCAGCAGTTATGTCTCAGGGAAGGTGACCGGGGAGCTGTTTTTT.

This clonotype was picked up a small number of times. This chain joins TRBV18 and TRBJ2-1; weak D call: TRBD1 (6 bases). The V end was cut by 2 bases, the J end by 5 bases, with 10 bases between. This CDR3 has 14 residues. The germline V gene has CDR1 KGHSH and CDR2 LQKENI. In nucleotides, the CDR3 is TGTGCCAGCTCACCATCCAGGGGACACAATGAGCAGTTCTTC. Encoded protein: CASSPSRGHNEQFF.

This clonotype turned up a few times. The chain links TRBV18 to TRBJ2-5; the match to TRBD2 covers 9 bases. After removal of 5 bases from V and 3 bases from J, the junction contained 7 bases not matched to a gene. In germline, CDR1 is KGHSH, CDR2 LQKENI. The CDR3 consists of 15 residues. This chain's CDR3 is CASSGPGLAEETQYF. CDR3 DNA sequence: TGTGCCAGCTCAGGACCGGGACTAGCCGAAGAGACCCAGTACTTC.

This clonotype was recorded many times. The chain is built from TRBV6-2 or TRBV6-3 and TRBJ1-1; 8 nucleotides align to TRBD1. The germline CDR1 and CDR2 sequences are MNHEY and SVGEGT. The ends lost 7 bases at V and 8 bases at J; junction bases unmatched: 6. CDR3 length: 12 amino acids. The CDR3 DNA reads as TGTGCCAGCATCACGGGGACAGGAGAAGCTTTCTTT. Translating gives CASITGTGEAFF.

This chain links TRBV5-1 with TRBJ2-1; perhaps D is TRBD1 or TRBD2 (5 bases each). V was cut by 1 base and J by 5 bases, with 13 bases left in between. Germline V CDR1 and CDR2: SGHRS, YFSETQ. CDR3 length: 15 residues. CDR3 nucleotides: TGCGCCAGCAGCTTGTCCCCGGGACCCAACAATGAGCAGTTCTTC. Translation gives CASSLSPGPNNEQFF.

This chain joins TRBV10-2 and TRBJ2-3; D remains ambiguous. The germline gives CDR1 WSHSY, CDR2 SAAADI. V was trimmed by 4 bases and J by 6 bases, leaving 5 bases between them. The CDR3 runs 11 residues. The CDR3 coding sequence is TGCGCCAGCAGTGCAACTGATACGCAGTATTTT. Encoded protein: CASSATDTQYF.

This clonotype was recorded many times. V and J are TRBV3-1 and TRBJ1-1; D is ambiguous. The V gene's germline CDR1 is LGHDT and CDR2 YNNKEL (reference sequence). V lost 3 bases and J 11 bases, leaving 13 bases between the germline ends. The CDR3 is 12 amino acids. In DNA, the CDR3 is TGTGCCAGCAGCCATTTTTCATACGATGCTTTCTTT. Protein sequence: CASSHFSYDAFF.

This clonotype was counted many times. The CDR3 nucleotides read TGTGCTAGTGCAGTACAAGAGACCCAGTACTTC. This codes for CASAVQETQYF. V gene TRBV12-5 combines with J gene TRBJ2-5, with D unresolved. The CDR3 has 11 amino acids. Germline V gene sequence: CDR1 LGHNT, CDR2 FRNRAP. The V end lost 7 bases, the J end lost 2 bases, and 5 bases lay between the germline ends.

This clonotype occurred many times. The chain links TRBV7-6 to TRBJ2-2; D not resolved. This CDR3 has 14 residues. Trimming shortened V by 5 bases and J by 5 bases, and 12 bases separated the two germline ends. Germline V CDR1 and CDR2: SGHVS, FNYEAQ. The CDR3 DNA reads TGTGCCAGCAGCCTTATAACCCCGACCGGGGAGCTGTTTTTT. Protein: CASSLITPTGELFF.

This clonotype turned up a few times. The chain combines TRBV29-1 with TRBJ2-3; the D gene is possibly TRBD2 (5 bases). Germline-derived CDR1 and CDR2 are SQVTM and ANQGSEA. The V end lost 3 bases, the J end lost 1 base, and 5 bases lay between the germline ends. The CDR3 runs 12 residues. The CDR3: CSVDSGTDTQYF. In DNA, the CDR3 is TGCAGCGTTGATAGCGGCACAGATACGCAGTATTTT.

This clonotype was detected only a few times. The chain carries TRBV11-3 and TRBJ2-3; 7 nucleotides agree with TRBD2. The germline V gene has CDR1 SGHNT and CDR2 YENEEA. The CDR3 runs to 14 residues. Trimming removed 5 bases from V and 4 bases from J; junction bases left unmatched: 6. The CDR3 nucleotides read TGTGCCAGCAGCCCCCTGGGAGGGTCAGATACGCAGTATTTT. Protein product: CASSPLGGSDTQYF.

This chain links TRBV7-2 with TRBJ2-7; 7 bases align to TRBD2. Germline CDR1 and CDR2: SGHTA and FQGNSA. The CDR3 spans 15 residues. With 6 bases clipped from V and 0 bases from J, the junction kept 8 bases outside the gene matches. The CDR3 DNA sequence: TGTGCCAGCAGTTTTGGGGACTACAGCTCCTACGAGCAGTACTTC. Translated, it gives CASSFGDYSSYEQYF.

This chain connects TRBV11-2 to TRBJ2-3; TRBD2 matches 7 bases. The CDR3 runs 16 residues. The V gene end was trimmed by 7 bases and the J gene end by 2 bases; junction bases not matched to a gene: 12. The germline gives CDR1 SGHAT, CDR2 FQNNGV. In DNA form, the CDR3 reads TGTGCCAGCACCGGCGGACTAGGAAGACCCACAGATACGCAGTATTTT. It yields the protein CASTGGLGRPTDTQYF. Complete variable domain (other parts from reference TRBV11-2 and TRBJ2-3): EAGVAQSPRYKIIEKRQSVAFWCNPISGHATLYWYQQILGQGPKLLIQFQNNGVVDDSQLPKDRFSAERLKGVDSTLKIQPAKLEDSAVYLCASTGGLGRPTDTQYFGPGTRLTVL.

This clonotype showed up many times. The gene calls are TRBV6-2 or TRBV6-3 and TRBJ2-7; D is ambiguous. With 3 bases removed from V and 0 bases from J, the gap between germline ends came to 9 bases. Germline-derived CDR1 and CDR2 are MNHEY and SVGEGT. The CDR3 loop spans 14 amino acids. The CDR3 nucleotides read TGTGCCAGCAGTTATAGCCCGACCTCCTACGAGCAGTACTTC. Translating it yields CASSYSPTSYEQYF.

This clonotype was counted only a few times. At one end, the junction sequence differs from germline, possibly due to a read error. The CDR3 here is CASSPQGGSNQPQHF. In DNA, the CDR3 is TGTGCCAGCTCGCCACAGGGGGGTAGCAATCAGCCCCAGCATTTT. This chain connects TRBV18 to TRBJ1-5; 8 bases are shared with TRBD1. This CDR3 spans 15 amino acids. Per germline, CDR1 KGHSH and CDR2 LQKENI. Complete variable domain (other parts from reference TRBV18 and TRBJ1-5): NAGVMQNPRHLVRRRGQEARLRCSPMKGHSHVYWYRQLPEEGLKFMVYLQKENIIDESGMPKERFSAEFPKEGPSILRIQQVVRGDSAAYFCASSPQGGSNQPQHFGDGTRLSIL.